This T cell receptor beta chain came from a study of monozygotic twins with inflammatory bowel disease. Findings and limits, study-wide: Support for a single strong signal or clonotype associated with IBD was absent. None of the different T cell subtypes could be distinguished from one another.

Amplification of TCRalpha and TCRbeta cDNA involved two nested PCRs that ran for roughly 16 and 10 cycles. TCRdb reprocessed the 5' RACE reads and keeps a single row for each CDR3 protein, giving no DNA. This sample's table reports about 170,000 distinct CDR3 sequences. CDR3 length: 13 amino acids. Per germline, CDR1 MNHEY and CDR2 SVGAGI. Notes on this clonotype: The target antigen is unknown.

This TCR was recovered from a human donor with ulcerative colitis or Crohn's disease, or a healthy co-twin of an affected twin (not recorded which). The gene calls are TRBV6-5 and TRBJ1-2. The sequencing sample was made of blood. Here the CDR3 reads CASSSRTWGGYTF.